What follows is one T cell receptor (beta chain) and its context. Its antigen is as yet unknown. The primer mix had 60 Vbeta and 13 Jbeta primers. Repertoires were generated with immunoSEQ multiplex PCR, while TCRdb's copy carries only in-frame clones and drops some. The table has some 120,000 clones, around 80% seen once; the top ten hold under 3.5%. This sample was included in a study of cytomegalovirus exposure and HLA in healthy donors. General study findings and limits: Common viral pathogens seemed to be connected with several of the most significant clusters, according to a later analysis. Presence/absence analyses assumed roughly uniform sequencing depth across donors, which may not hold. A later analysis linked a missense variant in DCLRE1C to the trimming of TCR beta V and J genes. TCR beta chains numbering more than 150 were designated cytomegalovirus-associated.

The CDR3 consists of 11 residues. Germline trimming cut 7 bases from V and 7 bases from J; bases unmatched to any gene: 0. Germline lookup yields CDR1 SNHLY and CDR2 FYNNEI. This chain uses TRBV2 with TRBJ2-1, with TRBD2 identical over 8 bases. This receptor was obtained from a female donor in good health and CMV-seronegative. Sequencing used PBMCs. The CDR3 DNA sequence: TGTGCCAGCACGGGGGGGAATGAGCAGTTCTTC. Its protein product is CASTGGNEQFF.